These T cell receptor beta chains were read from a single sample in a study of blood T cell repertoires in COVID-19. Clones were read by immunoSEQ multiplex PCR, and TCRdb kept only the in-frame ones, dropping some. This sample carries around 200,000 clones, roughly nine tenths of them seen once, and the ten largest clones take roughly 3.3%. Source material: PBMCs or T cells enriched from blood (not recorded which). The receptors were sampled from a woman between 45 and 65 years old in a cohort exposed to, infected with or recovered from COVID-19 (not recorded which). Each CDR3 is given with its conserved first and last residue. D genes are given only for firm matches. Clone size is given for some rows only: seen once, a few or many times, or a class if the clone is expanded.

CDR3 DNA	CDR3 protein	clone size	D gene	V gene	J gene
TGTGCCAGCAGTTTACTAGCGGGGAGCGCAGATACGCAGTATTTT	CASSLLAGSADTQYF	few	TRBD2	TRBV27	TRBJ2-3
TGTGCCAGCAGCACACATAACACTAACTATGGCTACACCTTC	CASSTHNTNYGYTF	.	.	TRBV7-3	TRBJ1-2
TGCGCCAGCAGTTACGGACTAGCGGGGGGCCAGAGTAAGCGAGGGGATACGCAGTATTTT	CASSYGLAGGQSKRGDTQYF	many	TRBD2	TRBV10-1	TRBJ2-3
TGTGCCATCAGACAGGGGCTAGGTCATCAGCCCCAGCATTTT	CAIRQGLGHQPQHF	.	TRBD1	TRBV10-3	TRBJ1-5
TGTGCCAGCAGTGACCCTGGGACAGATAAACATAATTCACCCCTCCACTTT	CASSDPGTDKHNSPLHF	.	TRBD1	TRBV6-4	TRBJ1-6
TGTGCCAGCAGCTTAGAGGGACAGGGGTTCTATGGAAACACCATATATTTT	CASSLEGQGFYGNTIYF	.	TRBD1	TRBV7-8	TRBJ1-3
TGCACCAGCAGCACCCTCGGACAGGGGAATCAGCCCCAGCATTTT	CTSSTLGQGNQPQHF	.	.	TRBV1	TRBJ1-5
TGTGCCATCAGTGGCCACGAACTCTCTGGAAACACCATATATTTT	CAISGHELSGNTIYF	.	.	TRBV10-3	TRBJ1-3
TGTGCCAGCAGCCAACGGGGACTGAGGTCACCCCTCCACTTT	CASSQRGLRSPLHF	.	.	TRBV7-6	TRBJ1-6
TGTGCCAGCAGCTTAGGCCAGAAGAACAATGAGCAGTTCTTC	CASSLGQKNNEQFF	.	.	TRBV7-2	TRBJ2-1
TGTGCCTGGAGTTGGTTTGGGGCCACTGAAGCTTTCTTT	CAWSWFGATEAFF	.	.	TRBV30	TRBJ1-1
TGTGCCAGCTCATCACTTCAGGGGGGCGGTGAAAAACTGTTTTTT	CASSSLQGGGEKLFF	.	TRBD1	TRBV18	TRBJ1-4
TGCGCCAGCAGTGTCAACGGTGGCCAAAGTAGACAAAGGTCACCGAACACTGAAGCTTTCTTT	CASSVNGGQSRQRSPNTEAFF	.	.	TRBV10-1	TRBJ1-1
TGTGCCAGCAGATCCGAGAGCCCGGAAAAACTGTTTTTT	CASRSESPEKLFF	.	.	TRBV28	TRBJ1-4
TGTGCCAGCAGTTACGTCAGCGGGGGGGCGTATACGCAGTATTTT	CASSYVSGGAYTQYF	.	TRBD2	TRBV6-5	TRBJ2-3
TGTGCCAGCAGTGAGCGGGGGAAACAAGAGACCCAGTACTTC	CASSERGKQETQYF	.	TRBD2	TRBV2	TRBJ2-5
TGCGCCAGCAGCCAAGACGCCAACAGGGCCCATCAGCCCCAGCATTTT	CASSQDANRAHQPQHF	.	.	TRBV4-1	TRBJ1-5
TGTGCCAGCAGCCAGGGGGCTGGCTATGGCTACACCTTC	CASSQGAGYGYTF	.	TRBD1	TRBV5-5	TRBJ1-2
TGTGCCAGCAGCTCAGGGTATGGCTACACCTTC	CASSSGYGYTF	.	.	TRBV5-6	TRBJ1-2
TGCGCCAGCAGCTCCCAGATTGGAAACACCATATATTTT	CASSSQIGNTIYF	.	.	TRBV5-1	TRBJ1-3
TGTGCCAGCAGCCAAGATTGGACGGGGGTCGGCACAGATACGCAGTATTTT	CASSQDWTGVGTDTQYF	.	.	TRBV4-2	TRBJ2-3
TGTGCCAGCAGCGAGGGACAGGGAAGGTCACCCCTCCACTTT	CASSEGQGRSPLHF	.	TRBD1	TRBV7-2	TRBJ1-6
TGTGCCAGCAGCTTAGGTGCGCGGGGGGGCCGTACGCAGTATTTT	CASSLGARGGRTQYF	.	TRBD2	TRBV7-2	TRBJ2-3
TGTGCCAGCAGCGTACCGGGACTAGCGGACCAAGAGACCCAGTACTTC	CASSVPGLADQETQYF	once	TRBD2	TRBV11-3	TRBJ2-5
TGTGCCAGCAGCTTACGCGCGGGGGTGAACACCGGGGAGCTGTTTTTT	CASSLRAGVNTGELFF	.	TRBD2	TRBV7-2	TRBJ2-2
TGTGCCAGCAGCCCCATCCCCCCATGGGACAGTTCCTACGAGCAGTACTTC	CASSPIPPWDSSYEQYF	once	TRBD1	TRBV7-9	TRBJ2-7
TGCAGCGTTTCTTGGGCTTCCTACGAGCAGTACTTC	CSVSWASYEQYF	.	.	TRBV29-1	TRBJ2-7
TGTGCCATCAGCCTGACAGGATCCGACCGCTTAGGTTATGGCTACACCTTC	CAISLTGSDRLGYGYTF	.	.	TRBV10-3	TRBJ1-2
TGTGCCAGCAGCAGCCAGGGACAGGGGGACACTGAAGCTTTCTTT	CASSSQGQGDTEAFF	once	TRBD1	TRBV5-4	TRBJ1-1
TGTGCCAGTACTCTCCTCAACAGGGGTACTGAAGCTTTCTTT	CASTLLNRGTEAFF	few	TRBD1	TRBV19	TRBJ1-1
TGTGCCAGCAGCTCCCAGGAGGGCAGGGGCACAGATACGCAGTATTTT	CASSSQEGRGTDTQYF	.	.	TRBV9	TRBJ2-3
TGCGCCAGCAGCCAAGAAGGGACTAGGGGGACCCAGTACTTC	CASSQEGTRGTQYF	.	TRBD2	TRBV4-1	TRBJ2-5
TGTGCCAGCAGTCCATTAGGACAGGGATACAATGAGCAGTTCTTC	CASSPLGQGYNEQFF	once	TRBD1	TRBV7-9	TRBJ2-1
TGTGCCAGCAGGCAGCTCGGGGGACAGGGGACCTACGAGCAGTACTTC	CASRQLGGQGTYEQYF	.	TRBD1	TRBV28	TRBJ2-7
TGTGCCAGCAGCTTCTCCGGGACTCAATCCTACAATGAGCAGTTCTTC	CASSFSGTQSYNEQFF	.	.	TRBV5-4	TRBJ2-1
TGTGCCAGCAGTTCCCGAGGGTTCTACGAGCAGTACTTC	CASSSRGFYEQYF	once	.	TRBV5-5	TRBJ2-7
TGTGCCAGCAGTGAATCGATAGCCAGGGATAAACAGCCCCAGCATTTT	CASSESIARDKQPQHF	.	.	TRBV6-1	TRBJ1-5
TGTGCCACCAGCACCCGACTAGCGGGGGGCGCAGATACGCAGTATTTT	CATSTRLAGGADTQYF	.	TRBD2	TRBV15	TRBJ2-3
TGCAGCGTTGAGAGGGGGCAACGGGGCGGGGAGCTGTTTTTT	CSVERGQRGGELFF	once	TRBD1	TRBV29-1	TRBJ2-2
TGTGCCAGCAGTTCAACACAAAATCAGCCCCAGCATTTT	CASSSTQNQPQHF	.	.	TRBV6-5	TRBJ1-5
TGTGCCAGCAGCCAAAGGACAGGAGTAAACATTCAGTACTTC	CASSQRTGVNIQYF	.	TRBD1	TRBV3-1/TRBV3-2	TRBJ2-4
TGTGCCATCAGTCGGACAGGAGTTGACGAGCAGTACTTC	CAISRTGVDEQYF	.	TRBD1	TRBV10-3	TRBJ2-7
TGTGCCAGTAGTAGGGCAGCCTCCTACAATGAGCAGTTCTTC	CASSRAASYNEQFF	few	.	TRBV19	TRBJ2-1
TGTGCCAGCAGTACAGGCCACCAAGAGACCCAGTACTTC	CASSTGHQETQYF	.	.	TRBV12-3/TRBV12-4	TRBJ2-5
TGCGCCAGCAGCTCGACGACAGGGATTCGCGGCACTGAAGCTTTCTTT	CASSSTTGIRGTEAFF	.	TRBD1	TRBV5-1	TRBJ1-1
TGTGCCTGGGCCCACCCGAGGACAGGGTACAGGGCCAACGTCCTGACTTTC	CAWAHPRTGYRANVLTF	.	TRBD1	TRBV30	TRBJ2-6
TGTGCCAGCAGCTTTACCCCTAGCTCCTCCTATGGCTACACCTTC	CASSFTPSSSYGYTF	.	.	TRBV7-2	TRBJ1-2
TGTGCCAGCAGTCGATTCGACAGGGCCCGTGAAGCTTTCTTT	CASSRFDRAREAFF	.	TRBD1	TRBV28	TRBJ1-1
TGCGCCAGCAGCCTCACCGGGACAGGGGCTAGGGAGTTCTTC	CASSLTGTGAREFF	.	TRBD1	TRBV5-1	TRBJ2-1
TGTGCCAGCAGCTTCCGAGTGGGTAGCGGGGGTGCCTACGAACAGTACTTC	CASSFRVGSGGAYEQYF	.	TRBD2	TRBV7-2	TRBJ2-7
TGTGCTAGTGGTTTGAATTTAGGGGGGGTCAAGTCAGATACGCAGTATTTT	CASGLNLGGVKSDTQYF	.	.	TRBV12-5	TRBJ2-3
TGTGCCAGCAGTTACTCGGGGACAGGGGGTAATTCACCCCTCCACTTT	CASSYSGTGGNSPLHF	.	TRBD1	TRBV6-2/TRBV6-3	TRBJ1-6
TGTGCCAGCAGTGCCCTTTGGGCCCTAAGGGGCAGCAATCAGCCCCAGCATTTT	CASSALWALRGSNQPQHF	.	.	TRBV6-1	TRBJ1-5
TGTGCCAGCAGCTCAGATTCACAGGGACGATCCTACGAGCAGTACTTC	CASSSDSQGRSYEQYF	.	.	TRBV7-2	TRBJ2-7
TGTGCCAGCTCACCACGGGGGGGACCTAACACTGAAGCTTTCTTT	CASSPRGGPNTEAFF	.	.	TRBV18	TRBJ1-1
TGTGCTAGTGGTCCCGGACAGAACTATGGCTACACCTTC	CASGPGQNYGYTF	.	.	TRBV12-5	TRBJ1-2
TGTGCCAGCAGCCGGAAGGCCACTAGCGGGGGCACAGATACGCAGTATTTT	CASSRKATSGGTDTQYF	.	TRBD2	TRBV5-4	TRBJ2-3
TGTGCTAGCAGCCTACGGGACGGAGGGGAGTTCGAGCAGTACTTC	CASSLRDGGEFEQYF	.	.	TRBV7-7	TRBJ2-7
TGTGCCAGCAGCCCACGGACTAGCGGGGGAGGAGATACGCAGTATTTT	CASSPRTSGGGDTQYF	few	TRBD2	TRBV7-6	TRBJ2-3
TGTGCCAGTATGTCCAAGCACAGCCCGTATCAGCCCCAGCATTTT	CASMSKHSPYQPQHF	.	.	TRBV19	TRBJ1-5